A single sample is the source of the 2 T cell receptor beta chains below, sequenced in a study of T cell responses to AZD1222 COVID-19 vaccine. The repertoire was sequenced with immunoSEQ multiplex PCR; TCRdb's copy has only in-frame clones and lacks some. The table records 100,000 to 150,000 clones, around 87% of them present only once. Sequenced here: peripheral blood, sampled on day 0 of AZD1222 vaccination. Receptor source: an adult in good health.

This clone was seen only a few times. This rearrangement joins TRBV5-1 to TRBJ2-7; weak D call: TRBD2 (6 bases). The CDR3 totals 12 residues. CDR1 SGHRS and CDR2 YFSETQ come from the germline V gene. V lost 4 bases and J 7 bases, leaving 12 bases between the germline ends. This CDR3 reads CASSTGAGEQYF. The CDR3 DNA is TGCGCCAGCAGCACCGGGGCGGGGGAGCAGTACTTC. Based on the CDR3 plus reference TRBV5-1 and TRBJ2-7, the full variable domain is KAGVTQTPRYLIKTRGQQVTLSCSPISGHRSVSWYQQTPGQGLQFLFEYFSETQRNKGNFPGRFSGRQFSNSRSEMNVSTLELGDSALYLCASSTGAGEQYFGPGTRLTVT.

V usage is TRBV14 and J usage is TRBJ1-4, with D unresolved. V gave up 4 bases and J gave up 1 base, with 13 bases separating them. CDR1 and CDR2 (germline): SGHDN, FVKESK. The CDR3 covers 16 residues. DNA for the CDR3: TGTGCCAGCAGCCCCGGACGGACCCTAACTAATGAAAAACTGTTTTTT. Its translation: CASSPGRTLTNEKLFF.